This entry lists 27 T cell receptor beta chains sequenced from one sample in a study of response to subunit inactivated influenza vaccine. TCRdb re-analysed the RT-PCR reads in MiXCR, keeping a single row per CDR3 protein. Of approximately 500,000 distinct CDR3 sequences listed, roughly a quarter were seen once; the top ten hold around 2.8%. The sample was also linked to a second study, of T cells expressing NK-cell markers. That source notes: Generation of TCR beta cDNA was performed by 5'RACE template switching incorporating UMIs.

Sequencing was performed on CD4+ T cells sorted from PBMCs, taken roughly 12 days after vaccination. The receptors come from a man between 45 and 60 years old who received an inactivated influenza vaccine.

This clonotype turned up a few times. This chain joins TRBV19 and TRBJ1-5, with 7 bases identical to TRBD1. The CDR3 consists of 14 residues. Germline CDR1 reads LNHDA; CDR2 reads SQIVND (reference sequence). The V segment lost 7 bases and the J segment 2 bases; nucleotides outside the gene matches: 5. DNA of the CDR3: TGTGCCAGTACCTACGGACAGGGCAATCAGCCCCAGCATTTT. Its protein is CASTYGQGNQPQHF.

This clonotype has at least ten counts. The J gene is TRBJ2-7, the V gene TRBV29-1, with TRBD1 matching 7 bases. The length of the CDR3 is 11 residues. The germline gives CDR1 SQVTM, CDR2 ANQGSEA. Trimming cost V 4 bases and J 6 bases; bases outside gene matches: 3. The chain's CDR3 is CSVGQGIEQYF. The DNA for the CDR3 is TGCAGCGTTGGACAGGGAATCGAGCAGTACTTC.

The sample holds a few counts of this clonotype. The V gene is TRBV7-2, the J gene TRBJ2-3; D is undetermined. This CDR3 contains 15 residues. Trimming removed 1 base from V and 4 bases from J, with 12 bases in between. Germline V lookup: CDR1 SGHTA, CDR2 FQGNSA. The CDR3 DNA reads TGTGCCAGCAGCTTAGGGATGTGGGCAGCAGATACGCAGTATTTT. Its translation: CASSLGMWAADTQYF. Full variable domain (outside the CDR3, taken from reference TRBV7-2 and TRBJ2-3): GAGVSQSPSNKVTEKGKDVELRCDPISGHTALYWYRQSLGQGLEFLIYFQGNSAPDKSGLPSDRFSAERTGGSVSTLTIQRTQQEDSAVYLCASSLGMWAADTQYFGPGTRLTVL.

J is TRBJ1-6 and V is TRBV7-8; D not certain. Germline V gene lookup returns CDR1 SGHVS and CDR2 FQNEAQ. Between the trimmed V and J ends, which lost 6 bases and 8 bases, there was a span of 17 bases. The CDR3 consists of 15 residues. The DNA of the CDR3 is TGTGCCAGCAGTCCAGACTTGCTAGGGCATTCACCCCTCCACTTT. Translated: CASSPDLLGHSPLHF.

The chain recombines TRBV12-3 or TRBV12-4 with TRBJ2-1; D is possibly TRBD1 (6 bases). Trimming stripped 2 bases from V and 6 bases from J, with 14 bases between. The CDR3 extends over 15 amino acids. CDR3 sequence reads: CASSLSSAGVNEQFF. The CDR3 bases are TGTGCCAGCAGTTTAAGTTCCGCAGGGGTCAATGAGCAGTTCTTC.

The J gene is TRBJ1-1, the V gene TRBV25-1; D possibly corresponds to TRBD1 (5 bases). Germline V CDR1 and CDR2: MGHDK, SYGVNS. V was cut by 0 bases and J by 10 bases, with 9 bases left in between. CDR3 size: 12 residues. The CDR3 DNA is TGTGCCAGCAGTGAATATGGGGGTGGAGCTTTCTTT. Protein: CASSEYGGGAFF. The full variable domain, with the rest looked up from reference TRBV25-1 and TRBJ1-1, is EADIYQTPRYLVIGTGKKITLECSQTMGHDKMYWYQQDPGMELHLIHYSYGVNSTEKGDLSSESTVSRIRTEHFPLTLESARPSHTSQYLCASSEYGGGAFFGQGTRLTVV.

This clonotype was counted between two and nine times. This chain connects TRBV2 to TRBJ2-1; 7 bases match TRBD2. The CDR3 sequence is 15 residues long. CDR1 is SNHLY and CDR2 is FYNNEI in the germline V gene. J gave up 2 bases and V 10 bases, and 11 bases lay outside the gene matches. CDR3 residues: CATQLAVGPYNEQFF. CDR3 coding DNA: TGTGCCACCCAGCTAGCGGTAGGGCCCTACAATGAGCAGTTCTTC.

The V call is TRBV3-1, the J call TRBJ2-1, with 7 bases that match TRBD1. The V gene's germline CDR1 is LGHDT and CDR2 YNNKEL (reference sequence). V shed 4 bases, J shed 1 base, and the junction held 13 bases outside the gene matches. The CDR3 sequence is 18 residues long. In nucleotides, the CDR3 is TGTGCCAGCAGCCCCGACAGGGTAATATCGGGGTCCTACAATGAGCAGTTCTTC. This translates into CASSPDRVISGSYNEQFF.

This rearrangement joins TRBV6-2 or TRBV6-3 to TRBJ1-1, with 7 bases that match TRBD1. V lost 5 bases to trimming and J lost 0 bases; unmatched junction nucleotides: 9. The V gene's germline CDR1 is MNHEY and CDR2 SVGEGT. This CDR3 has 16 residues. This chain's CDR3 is CASSARTGGMNTEAFF. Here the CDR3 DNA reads TGTGCCAGCAGTGCACGGACAGGAGGCATGAACACTGAAGCTTTCTTT.

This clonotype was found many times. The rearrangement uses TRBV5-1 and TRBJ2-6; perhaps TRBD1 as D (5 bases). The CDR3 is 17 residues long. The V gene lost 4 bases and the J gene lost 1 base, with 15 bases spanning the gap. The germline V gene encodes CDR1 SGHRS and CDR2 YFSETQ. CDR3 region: CASSLRSRVSGANVLTF. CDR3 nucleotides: TGCGCCAGCAGCCTACGAAGCAGGGTATCTGGGGCCAACGTCCTGACTTTC.

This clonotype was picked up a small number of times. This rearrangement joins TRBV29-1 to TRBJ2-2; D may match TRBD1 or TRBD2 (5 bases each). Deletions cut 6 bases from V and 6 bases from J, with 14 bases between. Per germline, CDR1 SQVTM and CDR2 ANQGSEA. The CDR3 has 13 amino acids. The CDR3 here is CSVIGTSPGELFF. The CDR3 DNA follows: TGCAGCGTGATCGGGACCTCCCCCGGGGAGCTGTTTTTT.

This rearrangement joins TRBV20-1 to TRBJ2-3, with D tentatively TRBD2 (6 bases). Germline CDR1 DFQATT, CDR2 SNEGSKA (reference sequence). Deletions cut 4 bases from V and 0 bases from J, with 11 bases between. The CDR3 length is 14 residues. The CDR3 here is CSAMDYSSTDTQYF. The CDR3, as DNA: TGCAGTGCTATGGACTACTCTAGCACAGATACGCAGTATTTT.

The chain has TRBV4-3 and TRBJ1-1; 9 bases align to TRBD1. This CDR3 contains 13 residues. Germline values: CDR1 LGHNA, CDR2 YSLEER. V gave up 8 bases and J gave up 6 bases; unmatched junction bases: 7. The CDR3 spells CASGGQGLAEAFF. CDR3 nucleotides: TGCGCCAGCGGGGGACAGGGTTTGGCTGAAGCTTTCTTT.

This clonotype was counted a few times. Here the CDR3 reads CASSHDTSGGRTDTQYF. The CDR3, as DNA: TGTGCCAGCAGCCACGATACTAGCGGGGGGCGCACAGATACGCAGTATTTT. V usage is TRBV4-2 and J usage is TRBJ2-3; TRBD2 matches at 12 bases. The CDR3 is made up of 17 amino acids. The germline gives CDR1 LGHNA, CDR2 YNFKEQ. Unmatched junction bases numbered 5, after V lost 3 bases and J lost 1 base.

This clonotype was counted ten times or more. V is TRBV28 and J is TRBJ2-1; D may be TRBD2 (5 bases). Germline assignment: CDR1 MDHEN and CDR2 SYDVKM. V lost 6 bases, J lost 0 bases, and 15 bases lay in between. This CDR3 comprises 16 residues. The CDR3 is CASRALTGSSYNEQFF. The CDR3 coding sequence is TGTGCCAGCAGGGCCCTGACGGGGAGCTCCTACAATGAGCAGTTCTTC.

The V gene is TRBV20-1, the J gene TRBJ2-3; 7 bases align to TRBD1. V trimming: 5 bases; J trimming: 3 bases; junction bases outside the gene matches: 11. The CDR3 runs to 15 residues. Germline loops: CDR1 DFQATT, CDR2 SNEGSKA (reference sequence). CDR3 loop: CSADYRGKSTDTQYF. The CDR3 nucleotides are TGCAGTGCTGACTACAGGGGCAAGTCGACAGATACGCAGTATTTT.

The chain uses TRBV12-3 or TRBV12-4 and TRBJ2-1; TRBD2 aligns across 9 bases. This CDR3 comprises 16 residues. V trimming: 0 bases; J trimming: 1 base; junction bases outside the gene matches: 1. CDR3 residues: CASSLAAGGSYNEQFF. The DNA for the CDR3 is TGTGCCAGCAGTTTAGCAGCGGGGGGTTCCTACAATGAGCAGTTCTTC.

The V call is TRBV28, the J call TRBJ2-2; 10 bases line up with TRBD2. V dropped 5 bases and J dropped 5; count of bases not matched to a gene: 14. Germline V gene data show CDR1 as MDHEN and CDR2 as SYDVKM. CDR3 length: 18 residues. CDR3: CASSPRLAGRGNTGELFF. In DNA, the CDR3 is TGTGCCAGCAGTCCCCGACTAGCGGGCAGGGGTAATACCGGGGAGCTGTTTTTT.

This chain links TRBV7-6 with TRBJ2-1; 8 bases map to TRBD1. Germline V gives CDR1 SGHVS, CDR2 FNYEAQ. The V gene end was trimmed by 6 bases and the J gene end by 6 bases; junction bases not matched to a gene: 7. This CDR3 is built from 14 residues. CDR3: CASSLMDRVNEQFF. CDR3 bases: TGTGCCAGCAGTTTAATGGACAGGGTCAATGAGCAGTTCTTC.

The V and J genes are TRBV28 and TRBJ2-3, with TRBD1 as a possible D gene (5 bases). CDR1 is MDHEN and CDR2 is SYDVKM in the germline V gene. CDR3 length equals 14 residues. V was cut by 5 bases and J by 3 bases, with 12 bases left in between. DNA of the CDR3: TGTGCCAGCAGTGTACCTTCAGGGACAGATACGCAGTATTTT. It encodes CASSVPSGTDTQYF.

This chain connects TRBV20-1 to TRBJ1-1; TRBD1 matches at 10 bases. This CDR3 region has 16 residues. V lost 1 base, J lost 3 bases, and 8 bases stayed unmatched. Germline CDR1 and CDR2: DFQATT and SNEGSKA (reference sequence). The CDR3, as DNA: TGCAGTGCTAGAGTAAGACAGGGGGCGTTGGACACTGAAGCTTTCTTT. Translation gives CSARVRQGALDTEAFF.

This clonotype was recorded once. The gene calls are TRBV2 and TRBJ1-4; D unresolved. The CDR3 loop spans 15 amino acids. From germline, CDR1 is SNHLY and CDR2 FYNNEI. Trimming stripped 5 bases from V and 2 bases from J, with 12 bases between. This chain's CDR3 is CASSSPGATNEKLFF. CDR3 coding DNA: TGTGCCAGCAGTAGTCCAGGCGCCACTAATGAAAAACTGTTTTTT.

CDR3 nucleotide sequence: TGTGCCAGCAGCTTGGGGAGAACTGGTGAGCAGTTCTTC. Amino acid sequence: CASSLGRTGEQFF. The chain carries TRBV11-2 and TRBJ2-1, with D perhaps TRBD2 (5 bases). Germline V lookup: CDR1 SGHAT, CDR2 FQNNGV. This CDR3 comprises 13 residues. Between the trimmed V and J ends, which lost 3 bases and 9 bases, there was a span of 12 bases.

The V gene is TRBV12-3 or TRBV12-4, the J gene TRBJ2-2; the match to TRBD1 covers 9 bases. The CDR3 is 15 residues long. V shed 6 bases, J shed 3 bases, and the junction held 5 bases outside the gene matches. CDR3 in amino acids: CASSQGQGYTGELFF. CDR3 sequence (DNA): TGTGCCAGCAGCCAGGGACAGGGTTACACCGGGGAGCTGTTTTTT.

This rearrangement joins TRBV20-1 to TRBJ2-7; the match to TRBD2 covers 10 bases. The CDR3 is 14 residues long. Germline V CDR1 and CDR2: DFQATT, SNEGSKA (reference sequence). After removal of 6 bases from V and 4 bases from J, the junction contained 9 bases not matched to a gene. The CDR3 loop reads CSAPQASGGYEQYF. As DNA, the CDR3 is TGCAGTGCCCCCCAGGCTAGCGGGGGATACGAGCAGTACTTC.

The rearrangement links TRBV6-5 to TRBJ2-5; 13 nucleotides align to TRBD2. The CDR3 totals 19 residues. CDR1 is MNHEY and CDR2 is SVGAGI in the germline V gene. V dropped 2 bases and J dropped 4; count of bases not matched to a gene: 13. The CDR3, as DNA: TGTGCCAGCAGTTACAAGGGACAAGAGACTAGCGGGAGGCGAGAGACCCAGTACTTC. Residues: CASSYKGQETSGRRETQYF.

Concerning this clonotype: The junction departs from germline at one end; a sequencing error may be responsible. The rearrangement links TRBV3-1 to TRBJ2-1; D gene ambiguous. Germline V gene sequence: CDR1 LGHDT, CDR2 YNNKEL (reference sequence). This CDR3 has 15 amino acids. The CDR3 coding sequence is TGTGCCAGCAGCCAAGATGCGACCCCGGGCAATCAGCAGTTCTTC. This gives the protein CASSQDATPGNQQFF.